This T cell receptor (beta chain) was captured in a study of shared clonotypes between healthy human individuals. Study-level findings and limits: Only blood samples were collected, and tissue repertoires likely differ. Across subsets, estimated richness was generally greater for naive than for memory populations. A reduction in generation probabilities was seen for non-shared clonotypes relative to those shared by all four donors.

Regarding this clone: Antigen: not known.

The study separated CD4+ cells into CD45RA+ naive and CD45RA-negative memory subsets. Method: immunoSEQ multiplex PCR; TCRdb's copy keeps in-frame clones and lacks some. The repertoire holds approximately 500,000 clones, with 90% to 96% as singletons. The germline gives CDR1 KGHSH, CDR2 LQKENI. This CDR3 comprises 11 residues. V dropped 6 bases and J dropped 4 bases, with 6 bases sitting between them. J is TRBJ1-1 and V is TRBV18; D ambiguous. This TCR came from a woman in her twenties or thirties in good health. Material: naive CD4+ T cells sorted from blood. Described subset: CD45RA+ positively selected. DNA for the CDR3: TGTGCCAGCTCCGCCAGCACTGAAGCTTTCTTT. Its protein product is CASSASTEAFF.